These 17 T cell receptor beta chains were all obtained from the same sample, sequenced in a study of Graves' ophthalmopathy and Graves' hyperthyroidism. The authors amplified TCR beta CDR3 regions from RNA transcripts. Following a first-round RT-PCR that used HTBI primers, a second-round multiplex PCR was carried out. TCRdb re-derived calls from the multiplex PCR reads in MiXCR, one entry per CDR3 protein. The table has 500,000 to 700,000 distinct CDR3 sequences, under 45% seen once; the top ten hold about 4%. Material: peripheral blood or thyroid tissue (not recorded which). The receptors come from an adult man with Graves' hyperthyroidism.

The chain joins TRBV24-1 to TRBJ1-5, with 7 bases that match TRBD1. Looked up from germline, CDR1 is KGHDR and CDR2 is SFDVKD. CDR3 size: 16 residues. The V gene end was trimmed by 3 bases and the J gene end by 11 bases; junction bases not matched to a gene: 15. The CDR3 nucleotides are TGTGCCACCAGTGATCCGAGCCGGGACAGCGAAGAGACCCAGCATTTT. It is translated as CATSDPSRDSEETQHF.

V and J are TRBV25-1 and TRBJ1-2; 8 bases line up with TRBD1. CDR1 is MGHDK and CDR2 is SYGVNS in the germline V gene. This CDR3 has 15 residues. V dropped 6 bases and J dropped 2; count of bases not matched to a gene: 8. CDR3 amino acids: CASSPGQGKNYGYTF. The CDR3 DNA reads as TGTGCCAGCAGCCCAGGACAGGGAAAAAACTATGGCTACACCTTC.

The rearrangement links TRBV11-1 to TRBJ2-1; the D gene is possibly TRBD2 (5 bases). The CDR3 consists of 14 residues. Germline values: CDR1 SGHAT, CDR2 FQDESV (reference sequence). V lost 1 base, J lost 9 bases, and 13 bases lay in between. CDR3 nucleotides: TGTGCCAGCAGCTTAGAAGTAGCGTCGGGTGAGCAGTTCTTC. As protein: CASSLEVASGEQFF.

This clonotype came up many times. The chain has TRBV24-1 and TRBJ1-2; D is undetermined. The CDR3 has 17 amino acids. Germline V gene sequence: CDR1 KGHDR, CDR2 SFDVKD. Deletions cut 3 bases from V and 3 bases from J, with 19 bases between. DNA of the CDR3: TGTGCCACCAGTGATGCGGTTATGGACGGAGACTACTATGGCTACACCTTC. It yields the protein CATSDAVMDGDYYGYTF.

This clonotype was seen at least ten times. V is TRBV7-9 and J is TRBJ1-1, with D perhaps matching TRBD1 (5 bases). There are 15 residues in the CDR3. Between the trimmed V and J ends, which lost 5 bases and 0 bases, there was a span of 13 bases. CDR1 is SEHNR and CDR2 is FQNEAQ in the germline V gene (reference sequence). CDR3 loop: CASSPRRALNTEAFF. As DNA, the CDR3 is TGTGCCAGCAGCCCACGCAGGGCCCTGAACACTGAAGCTTTCTTT.

DNA for the CDR3: TGCAGTGCCAGCAGTTTGGGCTCTGGAAACACCATATATTTT. Translating it yields CSASSLGSGNTIYF. The chain uses TRBV20-1 and TRBJ1-3, with D uncertain. CDR3 size: 14 residues. Trimming cost V 6 bases and J 0 bases, with 12 bases left between them. Germline V gives CDR1 DFQATT, CDR2 SNEGSKA (reference sequence).

This chain connects TRBV15 to TRBJ1-6; TRBD1 might be the D (5 bases). Germline-derived CDR1 and CDR2 are LNHNV and YYDKDF (reference sequence). The CDR3 length is 15 residues. Between the trimmed V and J ends, which lost 3 bases and 6 bases, there was a span of 12 bases. CDR3: CATSSGGLSNSPLHF. Written as DNA, the CDR3 is TGTGCCACCAGCAGCGGGGGACTGTCTAATTCACCCCTCCACTTT. Variable domain in full (rest from reference TRBV15 and TRBJ1-6): DAMVIQNPRYQVTQFGKPVTLSCSQTLNHNVMYWYQQKSSQAPKLLFHYYDKDFNNEADTPDNFQSRRPNTSFCFLDIRSPGLGDTAMYLCATSSGGLSNSPLHFGNGTRLTVT.

The rearrangement uses TRBV10-3 and TRBJ2-7; 14 bases fit TRBD2. The J call may be wrong; the DNA end is better matched by TRBJ2-1. This CDR3 comprises 16 residues. CDR1 and CDR2 from the germline V gene are ENHRY and SYGVKD. CDR3 DNA sequence: TGTGCCATCAGTGTAATTGGGACTAGCGGGAGTGATGAGCAGTTCTTC. Its translation is CAISVIGTSGSDEQFF.

This sequence joins TRBV10-3 and TRBJ1-4; TRBD1 agrees at 9 bases. Germline V CDR1 and CDR2: ENHRY, SYGVKD. V dropped 0 bases and J dropped 5; count of bases not matched to a gene: 4. The length of the CDR3 is 16 residues. The CDR3 spells CAISESTGGGNEKLFF. The DNA for the CDR3 is TGTGCCATCAGTGAGTCTACAGGGGGCGGGAATGAAAAACTGTTTTTT.

This clonotype was seen at least ten times. The chain carries TRBV7-9 and TRBJ2-7, with D unresolved. CDR3 size: 11 residues. Trimming took off 1 base at V and 9 bases at J, with 7 bases between the two ends. Germline assignment: CDR1 SEHNR and CDR2 FQNEAQ (reference sequence). The CDR3 coding sequence is TGTGCCAGCAGCTTAGGGCGCGGGCAGTACTTC. Translating it yields CASSLGRGQYF.

Remarks on this clonotype: A much larger clone lies one base from this, so it may be a read error. The chain recombines TRBV13 with TRBJ1-2, with a tentative D call TRBD1 (5 bases). This CDR3 has 13 residues. Germline lookup yields CDR1 PRHDT and CDR2 FYEKMQ (reference sequence). The CDR3 protein is CASSLGGVLGYAF. In DNA, the CDR3 is TGTGCCAGCAGCTTAGGAGGGGTCCTTGGCTACGCCTTC. Looking up the rest from reference TRBV13 and TRBJ1-2 gives the full variable domain: AAGVIQSPRHLIKEKRETATLKCYPIPRHDTVYWYQQGPGQDPQFLISFYEKMQSDKGSIPDRFSAQQFSDYHSELNMSSLELGDSALYFCASSLGGVLGYAFGSGTRLTVV.

This clonotype occurred a few times. The chain uses TRBV5-4 and TRBJ2-5; TRBD2 aligns across 13 bases. There are 21 residues in the CDR3. Losses at the gene ends were 1 base for V and 5 bases for J; bases not matched to a gene: 20. CDR1 is SGHNT and CDR2 is YYREEE in the germline V gene (reference sequence). The CDR3 DNA reads as TGTGCCAGCAGCTTGATAGTCGGACTAGCGGGAGTAAGGGGATTAGGGGAGACCCAGTACTTC. Its translation: CASSLIVGLAGVRGLGETQYF.

Note on this clonotype: The conserved closing phenylalanine or tryptophan is absent in this CDR3, likely reflecting a read error. The limits of the CDR3 on the DNA are not certain, so only TCRdb's listed CDR3 is given. The chain uses TRBV29-1 and TRBJ2-2; the D call in the table, TRBD2, was not verified against the DNA. CDR1 is SQVTM, CDR2 ANQGSEA, per germline. Inclusive of both ends, the CDR3 amounts to 10 amino acids. The CDR3 sequence is CSVEGGAFRA.

The chain joins TRBV15 to TRBJ2-7, with TRBD1 as a possible D gene (5 bases). Per the germline V gene, CDR1 is LNHNV and CDR2 is YYDKDF (reference sequence). The CDR3 extends over 16 amino acids. Trimming took off 11 bases at V and 0 bases at J, with 23 bases between the two ends. CDR3: CAGRNDPGPSSYEQYF. CDR3 nucleotide sequence: TGTGCCGGCAGAAACGACCCAGGGCCTAGCTCCTACGAGCAGTACTTC. Based on the CDR3 plus reference TRBV15 and TRBJ2-7, the full variable domain is DAMVIQNPRYQVTQFGKPVTLSCSQTLNHNVMYWYQQKSSQAPKLLFHYYDKDFNNEADTPDNFQSRRPNTSFCFLDIRSPGLGDTAMYLCAGRNDPGPSSYEQYFGPGTRLTVT.

The rearrangement links TRBV12-3 or TRBV12-4 to TRBJ1-6, with D possibly TRBD1 on 5 matching bases. CDR3 size: 18 residues. The V gene lost 7 bases and the J gene lost 6 bases, with 25 bases spanning the gap. In DNA, the CDR3 is TGTGCCAGCAACACCTTTGAGGGAGGGGATTTATCTAATTCACCCCTCCACTTT. It encodes CASNTFEGGDLSNSPLHF.

This clonotype has a count of ten or more. The chain combines TRBV10-3 with TRBJ1-2, with unresolved D. The CDR3 is 13 amino acids. V was cut by 4 bases and J by 2 bases, with 8 bases left in between. Germline V gives CDR1 ENHRY, CDR2 SYGVKD. The CDR3 DNA reads as TGTGCCATCAGTGCGACCTTGAACTATGGCTACACCTTC. It translates to CAISATLNYGYTF.

This clonotype has ten or more counts. The chain joins TRBV2 to TRBJ1-2; possibly TRBD1 for D (5 bases). V dropped 7 bases and J dropped 8 bases, with 11 bases sitting between them. Germline V gives CDR1 SNHLY, CDR2 FYNNEI. This CDR3 is built from 11 residues. CDR3 bases: TGTGCCAGCAAGGCAGGGCTAGGCTACACCTTC. Translated, it gives CASKAGLGYTF.